This T cell receptor beta chain was found in a study of blood T cell repertoires in COVID-19. Across the whole study: In each case, the material was cDNA or gDNA derived from T cells, B-cell-depleted T cells, or PBMCs.

The participants were between about 18 and 90 years old and came from roughly 24 US areas. The study assigned cohorts using participant-reported clinical history. The method was immunoSEQ multiplex PCR; TCRdb's version includes in-frame clones alone and lacks a portion of them. The sample lists around 200,000 clones; roughly 86% were seen once. V shed 2 bases and J 9 bases; nucleotides not matched to a gene: 13. Germline V CDR1 and CDR2: MNHEY, SVGAGI. The CDR3 has 16 amino acids. The TCR comes from a man between 18 and 35 years old with acute COVID-19. Sequences were obtained from PBMCs or T cells enriched from blood (not recorded which). The chain carries TRBV6-5 and TRBJ2-1; TRBD2 aligns across 7 bases. This chain's CDR3 is CASSYPFRGSFCEQFF. The CDR3 DNA sequence: TGTGCCAGCAGTTACCCATTTCGCGGGAGTTTCTGTGAGCAGTTCTTC.